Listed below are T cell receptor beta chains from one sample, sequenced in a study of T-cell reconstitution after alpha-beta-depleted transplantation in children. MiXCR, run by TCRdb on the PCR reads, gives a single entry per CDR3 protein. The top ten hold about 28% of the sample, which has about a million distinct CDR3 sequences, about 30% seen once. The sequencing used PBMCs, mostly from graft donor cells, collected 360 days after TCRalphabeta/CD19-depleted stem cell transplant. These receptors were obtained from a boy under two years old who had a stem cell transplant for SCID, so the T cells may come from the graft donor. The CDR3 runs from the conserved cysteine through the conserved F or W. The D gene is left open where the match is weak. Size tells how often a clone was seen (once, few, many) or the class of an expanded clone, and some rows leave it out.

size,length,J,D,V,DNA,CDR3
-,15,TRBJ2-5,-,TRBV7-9,TGTGCCAGCAGCTTCGGGCCACCTAAACAAGAGACCCAGTACTTC,CASSFGPPKQETQYF
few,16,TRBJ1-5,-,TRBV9,TGTGCCAGCAGCGTAGCTACGGGGGGCCCGAATCAGCCCCAGCATTTT,CASSVATGGPNQPQHF
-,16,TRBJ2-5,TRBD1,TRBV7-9,TGTGCCAGCAGCTTAGCGGATGGGGACAGGGGAAAGACCCAGTACTTC,CASSLADGDRGKTQYF
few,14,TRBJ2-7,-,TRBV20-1,TGCAGTGCTAGAGCAGCAGGTGCGATCTACGAGCAGTACTTC,CSARAAGAIYEQYF
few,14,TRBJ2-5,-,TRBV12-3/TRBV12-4,TGTGCCAGCAGTTGGGAGGTTTTGGGAGAGACCCAGTACTTC,CASSWEVLGETQYF
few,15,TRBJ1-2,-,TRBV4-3,TGCGCCAGCAGCCGAGAGACGGGGGGTACCTATGGCTACACCTTC,CASSRETGGTYGYTF
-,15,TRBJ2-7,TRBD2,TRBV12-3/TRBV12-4,TGTGCCAGCAGTTTCACCGGCCTCGGGGGGTACGAGCAGTACTTC,CASSFTGLGGYEQYF
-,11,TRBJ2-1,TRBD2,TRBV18,TGTGCCACCTCGTCGGGGGGTGAGCAGTTCTTC,CATSSGGEQFF
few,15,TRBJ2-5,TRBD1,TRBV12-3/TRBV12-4,TGTGCCAGCAGTTTAATGGCAGGGGGCAGGGAGACCCAGTACTTC,CASSLMAGGRETQYF
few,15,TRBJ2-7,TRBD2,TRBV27,TGTGCCAGCAGTTCCCTAGCGGGTCGTTCCTACGAGCAGTACTTC,CASSSLAGRSYEQYF
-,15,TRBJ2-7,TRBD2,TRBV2,TGTGCCAGCAGTGAGAAGAGACTAGCGGGAAACGAGCAGTACTTC,CASSEKRLAGNEQYF
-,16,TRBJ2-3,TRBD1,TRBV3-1,TGTGCCAGCAGCCGGACAGGGCAGGTCTTCACAGATACGCAGTATTTT,CASSRTGQVFTDTQYF
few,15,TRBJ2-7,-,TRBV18,TGTGCCAGCTCACCCAATGACAGGCCCTCCTACGAGCAGTACTTC,CASSPNDRPSYEQYF
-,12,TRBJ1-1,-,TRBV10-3,TGTGCCACCACCCAGGGTGGGACTGAAGCTTTCTTT,CATTQGGTEAFF
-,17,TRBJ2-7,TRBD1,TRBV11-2,TGTGCCAGCAGTACGGGACAGGGGGCGCGACAATGGTACGAGCAGTACTTC,CASSTGQGARQWYEQYF
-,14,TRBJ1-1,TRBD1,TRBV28,TGTGCCAGCAGTTTTCGGCAGGGGGCCAATGAAGCTTTCTTT,CASSFRQGANEAFF
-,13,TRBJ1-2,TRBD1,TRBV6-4,TGTGCCAGCAGTCCCGGGACAGGGATCGGCTACACCTTC,CASSPGTGIGYTF
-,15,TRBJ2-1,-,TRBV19,TGTGCCAGTCGACAGCGCCACGGACTTACAGCCGAGCAGTTCTTC,CASRQRHGLTAEQFF
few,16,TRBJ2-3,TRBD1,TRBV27,TGTGCCAGCAGTCCCTTTCACAGGGGAAGGGCAGATACGCAGTATTTT,CASSPFHRGRADTQYF
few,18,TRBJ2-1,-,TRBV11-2,TGTGCCAGCAGCTTAGACCTGGGTGGAGGGGCCTCCTACAATGAGCAGTTCTTC,CASSLDLGGGASYNEQFF
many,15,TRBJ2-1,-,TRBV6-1,TGTGCCAGCGGTGGCAGCCCTTCCTCCTACAATGAGCAGTTCTTC,CASGGSPSSYNEQFF
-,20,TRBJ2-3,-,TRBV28,TGTGCCAGCAGTCCCTCGACCGGGCTTTCCTCCCCATGGGGCACAGATACGCAGTATTTT,CASSPSTGLSSPWGTDTQYF
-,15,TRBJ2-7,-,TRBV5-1,TGCGCCAGCAGCTTGGAGTCAGGGGCGTCATACGAGCAGTACTTC,CASSLESGASYEQYF
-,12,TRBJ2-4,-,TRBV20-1,TGCAGTGCCCCCCAGGTTGAAAACATTCAGTACTTC,CSAPQVENIQYF
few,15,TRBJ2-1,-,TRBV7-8,TGTGCCAGCAGCTTGAGGGTGACCGGAGACAATGAGCAGTTCTTC,CASSLRVTGDNEQFF
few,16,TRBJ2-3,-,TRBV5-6,TGTGCCAGCAGCTTTCGTGGGGGCCGTTGGGAAGATACGCAGTATTTT,CASSFRGGRWEDTQYF
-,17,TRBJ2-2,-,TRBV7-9,TGTGCCAGCAGCACCGACAGGGAGGTCTCTCATGCCGGGGAGCTGTTTTTT,CASSTDREVSHAGELFF
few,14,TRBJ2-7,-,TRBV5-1,TGCGCCAGCAGCTTGACAGGTGGGAACTACGAGCAGTACTTC,CASSLTGGNYEQYF
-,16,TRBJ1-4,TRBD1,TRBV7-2,TGTGCCAGCAGCCAGGGACAGGGGGCGACTAATGAAAAACTGTTTTTT,CASSQGQGATNEKLFF
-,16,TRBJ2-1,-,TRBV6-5,TGTGCCAGCAGTTACAGGACGGCTCGTAGAAGGGTTGAGCAGTTCTTC,CASSYRTARRRVEQFF
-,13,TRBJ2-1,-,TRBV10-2,TGCGCCAGCAGTGAGATAGTAGGGTGGGAGCAGTTCTTC,CASSEIVGWEQFF
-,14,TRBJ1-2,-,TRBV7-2,TGTGCCAGCAGCCCGGACTCGGGGGGCTATGGCTACACCTTC,CASSPDSGGYGYTF
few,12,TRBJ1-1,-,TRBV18,TGTGCCAGCTCTCCAGGGCACACTGAAGCTTTCTTT,CASSPGHTEAFF
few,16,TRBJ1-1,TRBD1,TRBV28,TGTGCCAGCAGGCGGGGACAGGGAAGGCGAAACACTGAAGCTTTCTTT,CASRRGQGRRNTEAFF
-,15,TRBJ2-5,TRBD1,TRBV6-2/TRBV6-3,TGTGCCAGCAGCGGGACAGGGACCGGGGAGAAGACCCAGTACTTC,CASSGTGTGEKTQYF
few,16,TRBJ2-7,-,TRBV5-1,TGCGCCAGCAGCTTGGGATCCGGGTCCTCCTCCTACGAGCAGTACTTC,CASSLGSGSSSYEQYF
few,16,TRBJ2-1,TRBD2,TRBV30,TGTGCCTGGAGCGACTTAGCGGGGGGGCTATACAATGAGCAGTTCTTC,CAWSDLAGGLYNEQFF
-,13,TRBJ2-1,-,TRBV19,TGTGCCAGTAGTAGAGCCCAACACAATGAGCAGTTCTTC,CASSRAQHNEQFF
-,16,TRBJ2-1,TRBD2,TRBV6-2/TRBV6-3,TGTGCCAGCAGTTACTCGAAGCTAGCGGGGTACAATGAGCAGTTCTTC,CASSYSKLAGYNEQFF
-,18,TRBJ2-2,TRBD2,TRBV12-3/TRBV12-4,TGTGCCAGCAGTTTTCCCCCCGGGGGGGCTGGTGCTCTCGGGGAGCTGTTTTTT,CASSFPPGGAGALGELFF
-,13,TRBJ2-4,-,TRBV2,TGTGCCAGCACCGAGAGGGGGAATGCCATTCAGTACTTC,CASTERGNAIQYF
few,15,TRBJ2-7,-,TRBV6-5,TGTGCCAGCAGTTACTCGGTTCCAGGGATCCACGAGCAGTACTTC,CASSYSVPGIHEQYF
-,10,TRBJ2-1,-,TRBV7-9,TGTGCCAGCAGTAGTGATGAGCAGTTCTTC,CASSSDEQFF
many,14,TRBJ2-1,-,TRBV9,TGTGCCAGCAGCGCGCACCTCTCCTACAATGAGCAGTTCTTC,CASSAHLSYNEQFF
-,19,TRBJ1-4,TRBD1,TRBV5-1,TGCGCCAGCAGCTTGGTTAGACAGGGAGGGTCTCCTTTGCGTGAAAAACTGTTTTTT,CASSLVRQGGSPLREKLFF
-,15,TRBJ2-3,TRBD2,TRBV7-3,TGTGCCAGCAGCTTCACAGGACTAGCGAAGGATACGCAGTATTTT,CASSFTGLAKDTQYF
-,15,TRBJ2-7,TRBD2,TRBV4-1,TGCGCCAGCAGCCTTTCTAGCGGGCATTCCTACGAGCAGTACTTC,CASSLSSGHSYEQYF
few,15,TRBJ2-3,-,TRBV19,TGTGCCAGTCACCCAGGACAGCCCGGCACAGATACGCAGTATTTT,CASHPGQPGTDTQYF
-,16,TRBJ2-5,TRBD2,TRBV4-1,TGCGCCAGCAGCCAAGGTCTAGCGGGGGGGATGGAGACCCAGTACTTC,CASSQGLAGGMETQYF
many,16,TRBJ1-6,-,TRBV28,TGTGCCAGCATCGAGGGGGTCAGCTCCTATAATTCACCCCTCCACTTT,CASIEGVSSYNSPLHF
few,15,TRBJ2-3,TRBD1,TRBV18,TGTGCCAGCTCACCAAACCTGATCTCAGACAGGGTTAAGTATTTT,CASSPNLISDRVKYF
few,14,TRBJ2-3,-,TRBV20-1,TGCAGTGCTAGAGATACCCTTACCGGGGATACGCAGTATTTT,CSARDTLTGDTQYF
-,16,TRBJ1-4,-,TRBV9,TGTGCCAGCAGCGTAGCTAACGGCGCAACTAATGAAAAACTGTTTTTT,CASSVANGATNEKLFF
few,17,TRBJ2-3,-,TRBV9,TGTGCCAGCAGCGTGGGCCGGGAACTGATAAGCACAGATACGCAGTATTTT,CASSVGRELISTDTQYF
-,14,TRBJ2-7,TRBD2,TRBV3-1,TGTGCCAGCAGCCCCCTAGCGGGCCCCTACGAGCTGTACTTC,CASSPLAGPYELYF
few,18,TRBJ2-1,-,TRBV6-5,TGTGCCAGCAGTTACTCGACGGGGCAGGGGTTCCCCTACAATGAGCAGTTCTTC,CASSYSTGQGFPYNEQFF
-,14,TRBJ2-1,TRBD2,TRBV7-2,TGTGCCAGCAGCTCCGGCCCTCTAAGCGGGGAGGGGTTCTTC,CASSSGPLSGEGFF
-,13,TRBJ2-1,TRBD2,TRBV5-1,TGCGCCAGCAGCTTGGTGGTAGCGGGAAAGCAGTTCTTC,CASSLVVAGKQFF
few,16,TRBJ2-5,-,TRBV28,TGTGCCAGCAGTTTATTTTCCGGGACCGGGCAAGAGACCCAGTACTTC,CASSLFSGTGQETQYF
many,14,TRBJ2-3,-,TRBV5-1,TGCGCCAGCAGCTTGGAATCACCGGGGGATACGCAGTATTTT,CASSLESPGDTQYF